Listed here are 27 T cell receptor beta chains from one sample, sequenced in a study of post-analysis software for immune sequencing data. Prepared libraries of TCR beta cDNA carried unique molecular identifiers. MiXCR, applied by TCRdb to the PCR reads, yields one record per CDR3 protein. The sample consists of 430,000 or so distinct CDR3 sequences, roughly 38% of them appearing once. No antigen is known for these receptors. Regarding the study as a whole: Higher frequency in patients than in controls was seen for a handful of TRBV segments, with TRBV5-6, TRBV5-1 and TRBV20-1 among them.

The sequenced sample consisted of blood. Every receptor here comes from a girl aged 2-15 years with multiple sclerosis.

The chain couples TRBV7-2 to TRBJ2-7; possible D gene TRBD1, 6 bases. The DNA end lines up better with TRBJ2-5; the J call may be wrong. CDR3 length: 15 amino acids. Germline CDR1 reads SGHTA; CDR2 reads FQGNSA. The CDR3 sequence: CASRETGYPQETQYF. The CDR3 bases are TGTGCCAGCAGGGAAACAGGGTACCCCCAAGAGACCCAGTACTTC.

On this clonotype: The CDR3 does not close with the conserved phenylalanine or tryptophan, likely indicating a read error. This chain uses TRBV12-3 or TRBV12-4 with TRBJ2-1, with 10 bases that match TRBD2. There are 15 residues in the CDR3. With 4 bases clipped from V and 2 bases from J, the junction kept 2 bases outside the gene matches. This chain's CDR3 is CASSSGTSAYNEQFV. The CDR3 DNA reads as TGTGCCAGCAGTTCCGGGACTAGCGCCTACAATGAGCAGTTCGTC.

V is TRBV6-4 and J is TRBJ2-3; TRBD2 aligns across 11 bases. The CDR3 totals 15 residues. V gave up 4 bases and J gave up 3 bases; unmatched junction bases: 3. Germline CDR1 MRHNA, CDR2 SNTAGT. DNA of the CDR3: TGTGCCAGCAGTGTCTCTAGCGGGGGGACAGATACGCAGTATTTT. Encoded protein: CASSVSSGGTDTQYF.

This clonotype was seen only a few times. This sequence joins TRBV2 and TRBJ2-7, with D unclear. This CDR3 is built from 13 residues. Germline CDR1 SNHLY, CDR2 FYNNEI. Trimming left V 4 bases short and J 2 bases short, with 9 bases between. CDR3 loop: CASSVFAAYEQYF. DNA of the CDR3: TGTGCCAGCAGTGTGTTCGCAGCCTACGAGCAGTACTTC.

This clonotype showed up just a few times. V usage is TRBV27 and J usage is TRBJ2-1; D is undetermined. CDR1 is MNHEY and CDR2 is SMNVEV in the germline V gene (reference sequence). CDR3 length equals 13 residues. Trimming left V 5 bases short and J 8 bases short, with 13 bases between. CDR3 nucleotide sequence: TGTGCCAGCAGTCGCGAAGTAGGCTATGAGCAGTTCTTC. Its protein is CASSREVGYEQFF.

The CDR3 sequence is CASSLRQGLSGYGYTF. The DNA for the CDR3 is TGTGCCAGCAGCCTACGGCAGGGGTTGAGCGGCTATGGCTACACCTTC. V gene TRBV5-5 combines with J gene TRBJ1-2; D may be TRBD1 (6 bases). V gave up 4 bases and J gave up 4 bases, with 20 bases separating them. The germline CDR1 and CDR2 sequences are SGHKS and YYEKEE (reference sequence). The CDR3 length is 16 residues.

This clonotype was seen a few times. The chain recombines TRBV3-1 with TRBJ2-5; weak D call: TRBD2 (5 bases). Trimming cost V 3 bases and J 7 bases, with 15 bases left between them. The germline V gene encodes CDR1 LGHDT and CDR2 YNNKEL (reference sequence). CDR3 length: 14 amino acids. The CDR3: CASSHRPGSRTQYF. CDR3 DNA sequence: TGTGCCAGCAGCCATCGGCCGGGGTCCCGGACCCAGTACTTC.

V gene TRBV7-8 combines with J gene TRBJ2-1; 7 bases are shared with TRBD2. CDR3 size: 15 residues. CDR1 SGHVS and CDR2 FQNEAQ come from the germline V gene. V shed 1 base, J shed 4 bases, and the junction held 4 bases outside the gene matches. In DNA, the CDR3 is TGTGCCAGCAGCTTAGTAACTAGCGTATACAATGAGCAGTTCTTC. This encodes CASSLVTSVYNEQFF. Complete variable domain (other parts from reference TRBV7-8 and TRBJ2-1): GAGVSQSPRYKVAKRGQDVALRCDPISGHVSLFWYQQALGQGPEFLTYFQNEAQLDKSGLPSDRFFAERPEGSVSTLKIQRTQQEDSAVYLCASSLVTSVYNEQFFGPGTRLTVL.

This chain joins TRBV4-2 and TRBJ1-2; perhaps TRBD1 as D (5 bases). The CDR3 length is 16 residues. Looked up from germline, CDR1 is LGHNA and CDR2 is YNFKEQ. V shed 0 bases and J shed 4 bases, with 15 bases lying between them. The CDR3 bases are TGTGCCAGCAGCCAAGATCGGGGGACGGGGAGCTATGGCTACACCTTC. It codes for CASSQDRGTGSYGYTF.

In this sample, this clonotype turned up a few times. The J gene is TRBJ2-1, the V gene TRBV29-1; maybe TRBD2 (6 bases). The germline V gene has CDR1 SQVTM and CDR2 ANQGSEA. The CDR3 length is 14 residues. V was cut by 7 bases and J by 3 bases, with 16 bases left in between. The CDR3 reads CSAALLADYNEQFF. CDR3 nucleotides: TGCAGCGCCGCCTTACTAGCTGACTACAATGAGCAGTTCTTC.

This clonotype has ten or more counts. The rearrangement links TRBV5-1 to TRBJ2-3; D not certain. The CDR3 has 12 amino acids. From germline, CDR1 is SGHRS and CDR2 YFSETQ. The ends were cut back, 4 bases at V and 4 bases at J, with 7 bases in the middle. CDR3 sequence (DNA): TGCGCCAGCAGCCTAGAATCAGATACGCAGTATTTT. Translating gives CASSLESDTQYF.

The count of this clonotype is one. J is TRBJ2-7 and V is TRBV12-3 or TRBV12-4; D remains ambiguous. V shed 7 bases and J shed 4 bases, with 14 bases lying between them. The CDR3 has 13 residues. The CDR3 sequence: CASTKRWDYEQYF. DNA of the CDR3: TGTGCCAGCACCAAGAGGTGGGATTACGAGCAGTACTTC.

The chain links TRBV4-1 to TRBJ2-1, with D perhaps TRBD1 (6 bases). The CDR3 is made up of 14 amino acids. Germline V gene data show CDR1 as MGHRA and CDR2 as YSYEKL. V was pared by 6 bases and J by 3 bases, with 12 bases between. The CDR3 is CASRQQGFYNEQFF. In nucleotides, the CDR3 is TGCGCCAGCAGGCAACAGGGTTTCTACAATGAGCAGTTCTTC.

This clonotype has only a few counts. The CDR3 sequence: CASSQGRVREQFF. The CDR3 DNA reads TGCGCCAGCAGCCAAGGCCGGGTTCGTGAGCAGTTCTTC. The chain joins TRBV4-1 to TRBJ2-1; D uncertain. The CDR3 is 13 amino acids. The germline V gene encodes CDR1 MGHRA and CDR2 YSYEKL. The V and J ends lost 1 base and 9 bases respectively, with 10 bases between them.

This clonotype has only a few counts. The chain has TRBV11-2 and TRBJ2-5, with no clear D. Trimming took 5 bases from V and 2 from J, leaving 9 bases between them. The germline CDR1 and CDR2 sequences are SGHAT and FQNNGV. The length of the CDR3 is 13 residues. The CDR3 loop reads CASSTDPQETQYF. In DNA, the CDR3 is TGTGCCAGCAGCACCGACCCTCAAGAGACCCAGTACTTC.

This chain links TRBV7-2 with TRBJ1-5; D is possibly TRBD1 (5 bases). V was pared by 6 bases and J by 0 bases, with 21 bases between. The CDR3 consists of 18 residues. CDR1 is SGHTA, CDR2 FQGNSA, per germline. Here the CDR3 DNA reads TGTGCCAGCAGTTCCGGCCCAAGGGGAGGGTATAGCAATCAGCCCCAGCATTTT. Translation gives CASSSGPRGGYSNQPQHF.

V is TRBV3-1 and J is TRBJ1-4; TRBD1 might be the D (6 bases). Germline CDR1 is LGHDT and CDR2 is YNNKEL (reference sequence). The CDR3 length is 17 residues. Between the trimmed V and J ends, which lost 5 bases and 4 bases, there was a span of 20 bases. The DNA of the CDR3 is TGTGCCAGCAGCTCCCGCTCTCGGGGGCGCGGTAATGAAAAACTGTTTTTT. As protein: CASSSRSRGRGNEKLFF.

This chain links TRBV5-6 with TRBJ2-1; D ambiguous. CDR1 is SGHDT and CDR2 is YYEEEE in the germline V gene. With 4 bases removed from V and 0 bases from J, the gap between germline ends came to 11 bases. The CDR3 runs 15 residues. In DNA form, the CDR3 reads TGTGCCAGCAGCACTAAACGGAGCTCCTACAATGAGCAGTTCTTC. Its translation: CASSTKRSSYNEQFF.

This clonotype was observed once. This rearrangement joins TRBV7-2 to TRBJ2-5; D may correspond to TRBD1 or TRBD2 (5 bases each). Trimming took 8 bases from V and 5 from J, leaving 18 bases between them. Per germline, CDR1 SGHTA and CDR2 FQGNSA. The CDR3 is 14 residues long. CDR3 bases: TGTGCCAGCCAGTTGGACGGGGCGTCCGAGACCCAGTACTTC. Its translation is CASQLDGASETQYF.

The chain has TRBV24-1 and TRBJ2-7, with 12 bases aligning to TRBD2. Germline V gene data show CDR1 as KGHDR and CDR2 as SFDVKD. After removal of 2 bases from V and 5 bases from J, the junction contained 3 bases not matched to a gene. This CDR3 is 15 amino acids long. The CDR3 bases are TGTGCCACCAGTGATTGGTCTAGCGGGAGGGACGAGCAGTACTTC. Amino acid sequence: CATSDWSSGRDEQYF.

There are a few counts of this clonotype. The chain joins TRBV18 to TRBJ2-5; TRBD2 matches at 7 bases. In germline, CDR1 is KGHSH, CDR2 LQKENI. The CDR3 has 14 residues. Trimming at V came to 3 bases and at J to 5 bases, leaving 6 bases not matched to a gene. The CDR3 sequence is CASSPAGVWETQYF. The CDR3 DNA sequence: TGTGCCAGCTCACCTGCGGGAGTTTGGGAGACCCAGTACTTC.

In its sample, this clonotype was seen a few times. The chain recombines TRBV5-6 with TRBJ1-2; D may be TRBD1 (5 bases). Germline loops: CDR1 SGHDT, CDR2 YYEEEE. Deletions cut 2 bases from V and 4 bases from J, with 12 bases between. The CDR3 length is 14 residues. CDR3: CASSLEGQVYGYTF. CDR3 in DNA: TGTGCCAGCAGCTTAGAGGGGCAGGTCTATGGCTACACCTTC.

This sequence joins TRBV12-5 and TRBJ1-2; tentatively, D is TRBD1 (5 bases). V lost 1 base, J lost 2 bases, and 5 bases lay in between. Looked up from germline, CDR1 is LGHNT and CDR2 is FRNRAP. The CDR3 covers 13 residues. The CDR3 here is CASGLGDNYGYTF. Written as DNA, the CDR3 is TGTGCTAGTGGTTTGGGGGACAACTATGGCTACACCTTC.

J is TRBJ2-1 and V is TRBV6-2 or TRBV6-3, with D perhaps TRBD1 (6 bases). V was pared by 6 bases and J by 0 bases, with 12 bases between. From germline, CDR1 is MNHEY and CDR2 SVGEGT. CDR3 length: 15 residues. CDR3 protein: CASSRRTASYNEQFF. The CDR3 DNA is TGTGCCAGCAGCCGAAGGACAGCCTCCTACAATGAGCAGTTCTTC.

The CDR3 DNA reads as TGTGCCAGCAGCCCCCGGACGGGAACCCAGGAGACCCAGTACTTC. It specifies CASSPRTGTQETQYF. The chain combines TRBV4-2 with TRBJ2-7; D possibly corresponds to TRBD2 (5 bases). Judging by the DNA end, TRBJ2-5 fits better; the J call may be wrong. Germline values: CDR1 LGHNA, CDR2 YNFKEQ. The CDR3 totals 15 residues.

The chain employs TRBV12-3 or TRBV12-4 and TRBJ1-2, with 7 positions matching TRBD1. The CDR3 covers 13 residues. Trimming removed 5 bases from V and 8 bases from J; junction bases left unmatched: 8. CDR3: CASSMGQQEGYTF. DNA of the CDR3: TGTGCCAGCAGTATGGGACAGCAGGAAGGCTACACCTTC.

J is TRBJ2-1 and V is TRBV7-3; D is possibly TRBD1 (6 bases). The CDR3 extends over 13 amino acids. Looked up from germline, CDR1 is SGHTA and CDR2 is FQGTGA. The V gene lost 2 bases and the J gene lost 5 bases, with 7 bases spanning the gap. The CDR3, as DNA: TGTGCCAGCAGCTTAGGACAGAACAATGAGCAGTTCTTC. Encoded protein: CASSLGQNNEQFF.